This T cell receptor (beta chain) originates from a study of blood T cells in healthy people across ages. Primers used in a second PCR of roughly 6 to 11 cycles were a sample-barcoded 5' primer and a J-beta primer mix. TCRdb re-analysed the 5' RACE reads in MiXCR, keeping a single row per CDR3 protein. This sample has about 1.8 million distinct CDR3 sequences, with around 48% found just once. The study recruited healthy Caucasian donors from Russia who were aged roughly 6 to 95. Germline V gene sequence: CDR1 LNHDA, CDR2 SQIVND (reference sequence). The junction had 9 bases not matched to a gene; V was cut back by 6 bases and J by 2 bases. The CDR3 covers 16 residues.

What was sequenced was blood. V and J are TRBV19 and TRBJ2-1, with 8 positions matching TRBD1. The receptor was isolated from a woman aged 40 to 55 in good health. The CDR3 here is CASSPRTGSTYNEQFF. In DNA, the CDR3 is TGTGCCAGTAGCCCCCGGACAGGGTCCACCTACAATGAGCAGTTCTTC.